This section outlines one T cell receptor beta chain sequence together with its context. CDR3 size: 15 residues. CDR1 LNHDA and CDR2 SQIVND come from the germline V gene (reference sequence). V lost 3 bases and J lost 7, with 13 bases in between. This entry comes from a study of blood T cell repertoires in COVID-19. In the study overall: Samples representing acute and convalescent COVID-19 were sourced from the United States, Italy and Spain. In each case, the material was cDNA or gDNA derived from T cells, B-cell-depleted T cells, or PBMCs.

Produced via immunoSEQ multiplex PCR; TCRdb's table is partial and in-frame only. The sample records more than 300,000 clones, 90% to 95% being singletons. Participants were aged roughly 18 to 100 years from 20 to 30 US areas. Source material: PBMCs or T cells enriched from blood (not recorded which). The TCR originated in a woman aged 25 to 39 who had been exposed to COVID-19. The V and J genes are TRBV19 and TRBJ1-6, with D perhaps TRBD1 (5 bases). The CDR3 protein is CASSIPTGANSPLHF. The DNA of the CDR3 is TGTGCCAGTAGTATTCCCACAGGCGCGAATTCACCCCTCCACTTT.